This T cell receptor beta chain was documented in a study of blood T cell repertoires in COVID-19 (dated by TCRdb to 2018 to 2020). Study-wide context: Samples from collaborators originated in the United States, Italy and Spain and spanned both the acute and convalescent phases of COVID-19. The repertoires were made available in a free public database intended to serve as a resource for research on the immune response to SARS-CoV-2. The samples were drawn from the first 160 participants of the ongoing ImmuneRACE study and from 950 to 1,500 subjects provided by 6 global collaborators. The material from the prospective study consisted of cDNA or gDNA derived from T cells, B-cell-depleted T cells, or PBMCs. HLA class I and class II types, where available, came from metadata supplied by the sample provider rather than from assay-based typing. A de-identified subject ID, COVID-19 status, age in years and sex were almost always included in the sample metadata. Deeply sampled blood TCRbeta repertoires from subjects exposed to, actively infected with, or recovered from COVID-19 were included in the dataset.

TCRbeta CDR3 regions were amplified from genomic DNA by means of the immunoSEQ Assay, a bias-controlled multiplex PCR. In the source study's methods: Nucleated cell counts per sample were estimated from amplification of reference gene primers within the assay. Sequence reads were collapsed and filtered to measure the absolute abundance of every unique TCRbeta CDR3 rearrangement. Productive Simpson clonality was computed per sample as the square root of Simpson's diversity index over productive rearrangements. The immuneACCESS repertoire file appears here via TCRdb, limited to in-frame rearrangements. These files lack a portion of the clones; in checked studies, under half of the deficit traces to unresolved V genes, and the cause of the others is not known. The V and J calls and clone size were taken over from that table, and D and trimming were inferred from the DNA. The table for this sample lists approximately 190,000 clones; 85% to 90% of them were counted only once. Approximately 6.1% of the sample is taken by the ten largest.

From the cysteine through the phenylalanine, the CDR3 covers 15 amino acids. The kept DNA is CDR3 alone, 45 bases in frame from the first base. The germline V gene encodes CDR1 LNHDA and CDR2 SQIVND (reference sequence). Clipping removes 3 bases from V and 6 bases from J, with 8 as the unmatched junction base count. A remark on this clone: Its antigen is not yet known. Base-call qualities are not available, and no considerably larger clone is one nucleotide away.

Whole blood was collected in K2EDTA tubes by collaborating institutions according to the institutions' own protocols. For TCRbeta analysis, collaborators shipped samples in one of three forms: frozen whole blood, isolated PBMCs, or DNA extracted from either of those sample types. What the research found in general, with its limitations: The quantity of clinical and demographic metadata differed by source and by participant and was supplied without curation.

The TCR was taken from a man aged 80 or over with acute or convalescent COVID-19. This chain is built from TRBV19 and TRBJ1-5; TRBD1 aligns with 7 central bases. Source material: peripheral blood. The DNA sequence reads TGTGCCAGTAGTATTTTGAGCCCAGGGGGTCAGCCCCAGCATTTT. Protein translation: CASSILSPGGQPQHF. Joined to the reference TRBV19 and TRBJ1-5 proteins, this CDR3 gives the full variable domain: DGGITQSPKYLFRKEGQNVTLSCEQNLNHDAMYWYRQDPGQGLRLIYYSQIVNDFQKGDIAEGYSVSREKKESFPLTVTSAQKNPTAFYLCASSILSPGGQPQHFGDGTRLSIL.